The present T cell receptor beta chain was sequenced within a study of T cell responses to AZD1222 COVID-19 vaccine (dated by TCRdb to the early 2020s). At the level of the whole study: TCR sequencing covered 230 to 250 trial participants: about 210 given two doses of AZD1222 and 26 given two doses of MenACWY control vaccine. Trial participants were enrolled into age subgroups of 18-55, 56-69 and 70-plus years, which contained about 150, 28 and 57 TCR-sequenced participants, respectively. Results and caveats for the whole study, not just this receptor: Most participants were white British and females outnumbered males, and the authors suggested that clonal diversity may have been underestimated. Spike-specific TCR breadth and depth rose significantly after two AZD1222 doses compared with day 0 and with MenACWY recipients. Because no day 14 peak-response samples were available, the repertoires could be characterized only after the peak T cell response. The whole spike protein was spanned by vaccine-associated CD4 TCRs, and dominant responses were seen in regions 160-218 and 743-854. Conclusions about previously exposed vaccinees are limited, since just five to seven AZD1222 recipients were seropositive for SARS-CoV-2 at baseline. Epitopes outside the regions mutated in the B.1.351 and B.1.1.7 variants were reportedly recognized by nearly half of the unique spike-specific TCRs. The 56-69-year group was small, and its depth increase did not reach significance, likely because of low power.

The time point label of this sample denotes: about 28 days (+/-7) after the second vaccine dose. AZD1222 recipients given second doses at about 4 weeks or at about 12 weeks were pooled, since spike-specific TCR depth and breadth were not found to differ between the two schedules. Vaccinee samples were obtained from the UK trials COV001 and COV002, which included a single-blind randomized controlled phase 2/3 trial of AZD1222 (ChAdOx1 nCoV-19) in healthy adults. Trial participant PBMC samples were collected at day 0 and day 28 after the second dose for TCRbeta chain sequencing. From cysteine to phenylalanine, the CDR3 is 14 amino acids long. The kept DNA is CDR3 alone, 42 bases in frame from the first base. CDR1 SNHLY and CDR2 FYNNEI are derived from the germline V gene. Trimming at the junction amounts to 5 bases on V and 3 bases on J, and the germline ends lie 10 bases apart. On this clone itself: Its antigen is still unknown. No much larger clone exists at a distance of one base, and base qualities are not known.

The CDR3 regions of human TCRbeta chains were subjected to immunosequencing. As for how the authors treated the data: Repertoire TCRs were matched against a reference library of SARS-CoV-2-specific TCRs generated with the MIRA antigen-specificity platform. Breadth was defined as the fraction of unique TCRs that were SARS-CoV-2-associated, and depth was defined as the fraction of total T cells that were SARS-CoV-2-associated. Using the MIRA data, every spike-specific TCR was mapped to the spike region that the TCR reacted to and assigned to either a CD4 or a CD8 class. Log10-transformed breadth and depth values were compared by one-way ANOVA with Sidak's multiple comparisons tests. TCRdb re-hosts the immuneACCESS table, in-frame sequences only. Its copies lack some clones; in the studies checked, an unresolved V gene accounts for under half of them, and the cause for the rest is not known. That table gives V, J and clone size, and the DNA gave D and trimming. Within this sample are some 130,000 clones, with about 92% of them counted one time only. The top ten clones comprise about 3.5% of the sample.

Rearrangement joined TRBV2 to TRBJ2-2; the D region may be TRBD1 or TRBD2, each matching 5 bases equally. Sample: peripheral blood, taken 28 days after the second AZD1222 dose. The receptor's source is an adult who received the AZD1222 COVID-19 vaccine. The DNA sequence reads TGTGCCAGCAGTCCGGGGACCGACACCGGGGAGCTGTTTTTT. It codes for CASSPGTDTGELFF. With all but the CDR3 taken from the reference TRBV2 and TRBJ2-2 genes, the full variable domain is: EPEVTQTPSHQVTQMGQEVILRCVPISNHLYFYWYRQILGQKVEFLVSFYNNEISEKSEIFDDQFSVERPDGSNFTLKIRSTKLEDSAMYFCASSPGTDTGELFFGEGSRLTVL.